The entry that follows covers one T cell receptor beta chain sequence. The antigen is not known. The same CDR3 can be traced to other DNA sequences in this sample. The data were obtained in a study of cytomegalovirus exposure and HLA in healthy donors. General study results and limits: Looking again later, the authors saw that most CMV-associated TCR beta chains seemed HLA-restricted. For TCR beta chains, V- and J-gene trimming was later linked to a missense DCLRE1C variant.

The PCR had 60 Vbeta and 13 Jbeta primers. Only in-frame clones appear in the TCRdb table, and some are missing; sequencing was by immunoSEQ multiplex PCR. The data contain around 99,000 clones, 81% of them singletons. CDR1 MNHEY and CDR2 SVGAGI come from the germline V gene. Trimming cost V 0 bases and J 0 bases, with 3 bases left between them. CDR3 length: 14 residues. This receptor was taken from a man aged 25-40 years in good health and CMV-seronegative. The genes are TRBV6-5 and TRBJ1-3; D is unclear. Sequenced material: PBMCs. CDR3 sequence reads: CASSYSHSGNTIYF. The CDR3, as DNA: TGTGCCAGCAGTTACTCTCACTCTGGAAACACCATATATTTT.